Listed below are T cell receptor beta chains from one sample, sequenced in a study of T cells after yellow fever vaccination. Via MiXCR, TCRdb re-called the 5' RACE reads, giving one row per CDR3 protein. Of more than 300,000 distinct CDR3 sequences in the sample, 6.5% to 8.5% were seen once. The sample was PBMCs, taken about 41 days after the first yellow fever vaccination. These receptor sequences come from a man between 18 and 35 years old who received the YFV17D yellow fever vaccine. Each CDR3 is given with its conserved first and last residue. A D gene is named only where the DNA matches it firmly. For some rows the clone size is stated as once, few or many, or as a class when expanded; others skip it.

CDR3 DNA	CDR3 protein	clone size	J gene	D gene	V gene
TGTGCCAGCAGCTTAGACCCTGGACTAGCGGGGGGGCAAAAGTATTTT	CASSLDPGLAGGQKYF	-	TRBJ2-3	TRBD2	TRBV11-2
TGTGCCAGCAGCCCGCGGGGTGGGACAGGGTTTACGGAGACCCAGTACTTC	CASSPRGGTGFTETQYF	few	TRBJ2-5	TRBD1	TRBV7-3
TGCAGTGCTAGAGGGGGTGGCGGGGGGACCTCCTACGAGCAGTACTTC	CSARGGGGGTSYEQYF	few	TRBJ2-7	TRBD2	TRBV20-1
TGCGCCAGCAGCTTGGTAACCCGCCAAGAGACCCAGTACTTC	CASSLVTRQETQYF	many	TRBJ2-5	-	TRBV5-1
TGTGCTAGTGGCCCGACAGGGGGAGGGTACGAGCAGTACTTC	CASGPTGGGYEQYF	many	TRBJ2-7	TRBD1	TRBV12-5
TGCAGTGCTAGGTGTTGGGACAGCAAAACCTACAATGAGCAGTTCTTC	CSARCWDSKTYNEQFF	few	TRBJ2-1	TRBD1	TRBV20-1
TGCGCCAGCAGCCAAGGTCGGTACCGTAACACTGAAGCTTTCTTT	CASSQGRYRNTEAFF	many	TRBJ1-1	-	TRBV4-3
TGCAGTGCTGCGGGACAAGAGACCCAGTACTTC	CSAAGQETQYF	few	TRBJ2-5	-	TRBV20-1
TGCGCCAGCAGCTTGGAGGGGGCGGGGGGGCCAGATACGCAGTATTTT	CASSLEGAGGPDTQYF	many	TRBJ2-3	TRBD2	TRBV5-1
TGCAGCGTTGGGGAAGGGAGGGTCTCGCAAGAGACCCAGTACTTC	CSVGEGRVSQETQYF	many	TRBJ2-5	TRBD2	TRBV29-1
TGTGCCAGCAGTTCTGTACCCACTAGCACAGATACGCAGTATTTT	CASSSVPTSTDTQYF	-	TRBJ2-3	-	TRBV6-5
TGTGCCAGCAGGGACAGGGTAGCCAAAAACATTCAGTACTTC	CASRDRVAKNIQYF	-	TRBJ2-4	TRBD1	TRBV7-2
TGTGCCAGCAGCCAAGATGGGGGACAGATCTACAATGAGCAGTTCTTC	CASSQDGGQIYNEQFF	few	TRBJ2-1	TRBD1	TRBV4-2
TGTGCCAGCGGGCTATGGGCGTCAGGACAGGGGGACACCGGGGAGCTGTTTTTT	CASGLWASGQGDTGELFF	many	TRBJ2-2	TRBD1	TRBV5-5
TGTGCCAGCAGCTTAAAGGCCGACGTCCTCTCCTATAATTCACCCCTCCACTTT	CASSLKADVLSYNSPLHF	few	TRBJ1-6	-	TRBV11-1
TGTGCCAGCAGCTTGCCGAAGCGGGGGGGCATGACAGATACGCAGTATTTT	CASSLPKRGGMTDTQYF	-	TRBJ2-3	TRBD2	TRBV7-8
TGTGCGAGTAGAACGACAGGCCCGTCAGATACGCAGTATTTT	CASRTTGPSDTQYF	few	TRBJ2-3	-	TRBV19
TGTGCCAGCAGTTTTAGCACAGGTGGGACTGAAGCTTTCTTT	CASSFSTGGTEAFF	few	TRBJ1-1	-	TRBV12-3/TRBV12-4
TGTGCCAGCAGCGTAGGAGGGGGGCCCCAAGAGACCCAGTACTTC	CASSVGGGPQETQYF	few	TRBJ2-5	-	TRBV9
TGTGCCAGCACCCGACAGGGGCTAACCAAAAACATTCAGTACTTC	CASTRQGLTKNIQYF	-	TRBJ2-4	TRBD1	TRBV28
TGCGCCAGCAGCCAAAAACAGGGCTACGAGCAGTACTTC	CASSQKQGYEQYF	-	TRBJ2-7	-	TRBV4-1
TGTGCCAGCAGTCTTTGGGGAGCGCAGTATTTT	CASSLWGAQYF	-	TRBJ2-3	-	TRBV12-3/TRBV12-4
TGCAGTGCCAGGGACAGGGTCGCCTACGAGCAGTACTTC	CSARDRVAYEQYF	-	TRBJ2-7	TRBD1	TRBV20-1
TGTGCCAGCAGTTCCGGGGGGATCAAAAACATTCAGTACTTC	CASSSGGIKNIQYF	-	TRBJ2-4	TRBD2	TRBV7-2
TGTGCCAGCAACAACGGCCGGGGTGGTGGGGCCAACGTCCTGACTTTC	CASNNGRGGGANVLTF	-	TRBJ2-6	-	TRBV12-3/TRBV12-4
TGTGCCAGCAGTCCGGGACGCGAGACTGGGCAGTTCTTC	CASSPGRETGQFF	many	TRBJ2-1	-	TRBV12-3/TRBV12-4
TGCAGTGCTGCGGAACAACTCTATGGGACTGAAGCTTTCTTT	CSAAEQLYGTEAFF	once	TRBJ1-1	-	TRBV20-1
TGCAGCGTTCAAGGAGTCGCGAACACCGGGGAGCTGTTTTTT	CSVQGVANTGELFF	few	TRBJ2-2	-	TRBV20-1
TGTGCCAGGGTGACAGGGGTCTACGAGCAGTACTTC	CARVTGVYEQYF	-	TRBJ2-7	TRBD1	TRBV25-1
TGCAGTGCTAGAGATACGGGGGGGCCGAATGAGCAGTTCTTC	CSARDTGGPNEQFF	-	TRBJ2-1	TRBD2	TRBV20-1
TGCAGTTTTGTTCTCCTAGCGTACAATGAGCAGTTCTTC	CSFVLLAYNEQFF	many	TRBJ2-1	-	TRBV20-1
TGCAGTGCTAGCGGGGGCACCAGGTACTTC	CSASGGTRYF	few	TRBJ2-5	-	TRBV20-1
TGCAGTGCGGACCTCGGGTATGAGCAGTTCTTC	CSADLGYEQFF	few	TRBJ2-1	-	TRBV20-1
TGTGCCAGTACCCTGACCCGGGACAGACAAGAGACCCAGTACTTC	CASTLTRDRQETQYF	few	TRBJ2-5	TRBD1	TRBV19
TGTGCCAGCGTAACGGCGGGGGGGCGGCAAGAGACCCAGTACTTC	CASVTAGGRQETQYF	few	TRBJ2-5	TRBD2	TRBV28
TGTGCCAGCAGTTTCAGGCAGCTTAATGAAAAACTGTTTTTT	CASSFRQLNEKLFF	once	TRBJ1-4	-	TRBV28
TGCAGTGCTAGGGGCCTTTTTGTAAGAAGGGATACGCAGTATTTT	CSARGLFVRRDTQYF	few	TRBJ2-3	-	TRBV20-1
TGTGCCACCAGCAGAGATTTAGGAGGGAATCAGCCCCAGCATTTT	CATSRDLGGNQPQHF	few	TRBJ1-5	-	TRBV15
TGTGCCAGCAGTTACTCTATGGTAGAGCAGTTCTTC	CASSYSMVEQFF	-	TRBJ2-1	-	TRBV6-2/TRBV6-3
TGTGCCAGCAGCTTGGCAGGACGCTACCTAGACTCTGGGGCCAACGTCCTGACTTTC	CASSLAGRYLDSGANVLTF	-	TRBJ2-6	-	TRBV7-9
TGTGCCAGCACCCAAGCTGGGGGAGTCTATCAGCCCCAGCATTTT	CASTQAGGVYQPQHF	-	TRBJ1-5	-	TRBV3-1
TGTGCCAGTAGTATCCGCTATAGCGGGCGTGGAGAGACCCAGTACTTC	CASSIRYSGRGETQYF	-	TRBJ2-5	TRBD2	TRBV19
TGCGCCAGCAGCTCAAGGGAAGGACAAAACACTGAAGCTTTCTTT	CASSSREGQNTEAFF	-	TRBJ1-1	-	TRBV5-1
TGTGCCAGCAGCTTTTCTGCTAATGAAAAACTGTTTTTT	CASSFSANEKLFF	few	TRBJ1-4	-	TRBV7-6
TGCAGTGCTAGAGATTTTGGGGGGGGCACAGATACGCAGTATTTT	CSARDFGGGTDTQYF	many	TRBJ2-3	TRBD2	TRBV20-1
TGTGCCAGCAGCCCCCCGCCGGGACAGGGGATGTCTGGGGCCAACGTCCTGACTTTC	CASSPPPGQGMSGANVLTF	few	TRBJ2-6	TRBD1	TRBV7-3
TGTGCCAGCAGCTTGGCCCCGACAGGCAATTCACCCCTCCACTTT	CASSLAPTGNSPLHF	-	TRBJ1-6	-	TRBV5-4
TGTGCCAGCAGCTTAAAGGCATCCACCGGGGAGCTGTTTTTT	CASSLKASTGELFF	-	TRBJ2-2	-	TRBV7-9
TGTGCCAGCAGTTTAAGGTCCCTCTCCTACAATGAGCAGTTCTTC	CASSLRSLSYNEQFF	few	TRBJ2-1	-	TRBV28
TGCGCCAGCAGCCCAGCCCAGGGGGTAGCCACCGGGGAGCTGTTTTTT	CASSPAQGVATGELFF	-	TRBJ2-2	TRBD1	TRBV5-1
TGTGCCAGCAGGGATAACAGGGAGGATACGCAGTATTTT	CASRDNREDTQYF	-	TRBJ2-3	-	TRBV11-3